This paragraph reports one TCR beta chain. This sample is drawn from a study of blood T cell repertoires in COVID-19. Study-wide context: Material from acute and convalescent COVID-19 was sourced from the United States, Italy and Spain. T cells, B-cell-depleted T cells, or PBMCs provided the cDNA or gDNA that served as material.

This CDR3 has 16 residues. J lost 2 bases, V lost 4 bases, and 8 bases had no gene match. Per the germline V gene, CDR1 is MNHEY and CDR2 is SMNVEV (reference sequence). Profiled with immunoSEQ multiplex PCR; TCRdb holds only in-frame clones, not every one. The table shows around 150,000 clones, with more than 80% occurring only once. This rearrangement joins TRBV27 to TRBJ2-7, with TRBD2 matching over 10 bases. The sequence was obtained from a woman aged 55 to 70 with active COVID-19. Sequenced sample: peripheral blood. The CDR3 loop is CASSYASGSVPYEQYF. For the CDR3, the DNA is TGTGCCAGCAGTTATGCTAGCGGGAGTGTCCCCTACGAGCAGTACTTC.